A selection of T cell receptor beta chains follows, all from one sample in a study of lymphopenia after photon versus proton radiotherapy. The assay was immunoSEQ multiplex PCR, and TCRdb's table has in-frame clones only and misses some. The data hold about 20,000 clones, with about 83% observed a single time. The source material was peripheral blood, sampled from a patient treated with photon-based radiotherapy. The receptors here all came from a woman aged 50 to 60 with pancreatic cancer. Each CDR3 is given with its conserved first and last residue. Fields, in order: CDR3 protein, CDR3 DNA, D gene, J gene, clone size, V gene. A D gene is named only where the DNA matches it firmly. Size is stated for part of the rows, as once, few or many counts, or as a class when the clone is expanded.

CASERGTGTTYEQYF,TGTGCCAGTGAACGGGGGACAGGGACCACCTACGAGCAGTACTTC,TRBD1,TRBJ2-7,NA,TRBV19
CASSPGTRNYGYTF,TGTGCCAGCAGTCCCGGGACAAGGAACTATGGCTACACCTTC,NA,TRBJ1-2,NA,TRBV28
CASSRMKGQINYGYTF,TGTGCCAGCAGCCGAATGAAGGGACAGATTAACTATGGCTACACCTTC,TRBD1,TRBJ1-2,NA,TRBV5-6
CASSPLGTAVLNYGYTF,TGTGCCAGCAGTCCCCTCGGGACAGCAGTTCTTAACTATGGCTACACCTTC,TRBD1,TRBJ1-2,NA,TRBV27
CASSMLAGGTVYNEQFF,TGTGCCAGCAGTATGTTAGCGGGAGGGACCGTTTACAATGAGCAGTTCTTC,TRBD2,TRBJ2-1,NA,TRBV28
CASSVGLADRNEQFF,TGTGCCAGCAGCGTAGGACTAGCGGACCGTAATGAGCAGTTCTTC,TRBD2,TRBJ2-1,NA,TRBV9
CASRGTSGSAYNEQFF,TGTGCCAGCAGGGGGACTAGCGGGAGTGCCTACAATGAGCAGTTCTTC,TRBD2,TRBJ2-1,NA,TRBV7-2
CASSSSPGAGVAGANVLTF,TGTGCCAGCAGCTCGAGCCCAGGAGCGGGAGTAGCGGGGGCCAACGTCCTGACTTTC,TRBD2,TRBJ2-6,NA,TRBV7-6
CASSLQFEQYF,TGTGCCAGCAGTTTACAGTTCGAGCAGTACTTC,NA,TRBJ2-7,once,TRBV28
CASGWPGGRAGLSSYTGELFF,TGCGCCAGCGGATGGCCGGGGGGCCGAGCGGGACTAAGCTCTTACACCGGGGAGCTGTTTTTT,NA,TRBJ2-2,once,TRBV4-1
CARSRGSPGQVLLWYEQYF,TGTGCCCGATCCCGCGGGTCCCCCGGACAGGTTTTGCTTTGGTACGAGCAGTACTTC,TRBD1,TRBJ2-7,NA,TRBV11-3
CAISAGGGTEAFF,TGTGCCATCAGTGCTGGAGGGGGCACTGAAGCTTTCTTT,NA,TRBJ1-1,once,TRBV10-3
CAWSVGQLQETQYF,TGTGCCTGGAGTGTAGGACAGTTACAAGAGACCCAGTACTTC,NA,TRBJ2-5,NA,TRBV30
CASSSSRNGQDEQYF,TGTGCCAGCAGTTCCAGTCGGAACGGACAGGACGAGCAGTACTTC,TRBD1,TRBJ2-7,NA,TRBV6-6
CAWRGGGVAGSTDTQYF,TGTGCCTGGAGAGGGGGGGGAGTAGCGGGTTCCACAGATACGCAGTATTTT,NA,TRBJ2-3,NA,TRBV30
CATGGNNQPQHF,TGTGCCACGGGGGGGAACAATCAGCCCCAGCATTTT,NA,TRBJ1-5,NA,TRBV28
CASNRLGQGGETQYF,TGTGCCAGCAACCGACTGGGACAGGGAGGAGAGACCCAGTACTTC,TRBD1,TRBJ2-5,NA,TRBV7-2
CASSQARTEPSYEQYF,TGCGCCAGCAGCCAAGCACGAACAGAGCCCTCCTACGAGCAGTACTTC,NA,TRBJ2-7,NA,TRBV4-3
CASSLSSGFSTDTQYF,TGTGCCAGCAGTTTATCGAGCGGGTTTAGCACAGATACGCAGTATTTT,NA,TRBJ2-3,NA,TRBV6-5
CASSFMGQGYEQYF,TGTGCCAGCAGTTTTATGGGACAGGGATACGAGCAGTACTTC,TRBD1,TRBJ2-7,NA,TRBV27
CAIGGQGDQPQHF,TGTGCCATCGGGGGACAGGGAGATCAGCCCCAGCATTTT,TRBD1,TRBJ1-5,NA,TRBV10-3
CASRPSGQPNQPQHF,TGTGCCAGCAGACCGTCGGGACAGCCCAATCAGCCCCAGCATTTT,TRBD1,TRBJ1-5,NA,TRBV28
CASSRTSGSGSYNEQFF,TGTGCCAGCAGTCGGACTAGCGGGAGTGGGTCCTACAATGAGCAGTTCTTC,TRBD2,TRBJ2-1,few,TRBV27
CASSRGPQETQYF,TGTGCCAGCAGCCGCGGACCGCAAGAGACCCAGTACTTC,NA,TRBJ2-5,NA,TRBV5-4
CSVWEGTSSNQPQHF,TGCAGCGTTTGGGAGGGGACGTCAAGCAATCAGCCCCAGCATTTT,NA,TRBJ1-5,few,TRBV29-1
CASRFTSSGANVLTF,TGTGCCAGCAGATTTACTAGCTCCGGGGCCAACGTCCTGACTTTC,NA,TRBJ2-6,NA,TRBV28
CASSPGTAAVGELFF,TGTGCCAGTAGCCCCGGGACAGCGGCGGTCGGGGAGCTGTTTTTT,TRBD1,TRBJ2-2,once,TRBV6-5
CASSFEQTNTGELFF,TGTGCCAGCAGTTTCGAACAGACGAACACCGGGGAGCTGTTTTTT,NA,TRBJ2-2,NA,TRBV7-8
CASSLGTGRDTEAFF,TGTGCCAGCAGCTTAGGGACAGGGCGGGACACTGAAGCTTTCTTT,TRBD1,TRBJ1-1,once,TRBV7-6
CASTGGREDTQYF,TGTGCCAGCACGGGAGGGAGGGAAGATACGCAGTATTTT,TRBD2,TRBJ2-3,NA,TRBV28
CASTTIGTSGAEQFF,TGTGCCAGTACTACTATAGGGACTAGCGGGGCAGAGCAGTTCTTC,TRBD2,TRBJ2-1,NA,TRBV19
CASRGLAGDTDTQYF,TGTGCCAGTAGAGGACTAGCGGGAGACACAGATACGCAGTATTTT,TRBD2,TRBJ2-3,once,TRBV19
CASSIAGSSYNEQFF,TGTGCCAGTAGTATTGCAGGGAGCTCCTACAATGAGCAGTTCTTC,NA,TRBJ2-1,NA,TRBV19
CASSLSAGSLYGYTF,TGTGCCAGCAGCTTAAGTGCGGGCAGCCTCTATGGCTACACCTTC,NA,TRBJ1-2,NA,TRBV7-2
CASSPRDRTYEQYF,TGTGCCAGCAGCCCGCGGGACAGGACCTACGAGCAGTACTTC,TRBD1,TRBJ2-7,NA,TRBV9
CASSVGQTSYEQYF,TGTGCCAGCAGCGTGGGACAGACCTCCTACGAGCAGTACTTC,TRBD1,TRBJ2-7,few,TRBV9
CSVGRGRTGELFF,TGCAGCGTTGGCAGGGGGCGGACCGGGGAGCTGTTTTTT,TRBD1,TRBJ2-2,NA,TRBV29-1
CASSAGTSGQPQHF,TGTGCCAGCTCCGCTGGGACTTCGGGACAGCCCCAGCATTTT,NA,TRBJ1-5,NA,TRBV2
CASSAGTGIGYTF,TGTGCCAGCAGTGCAGGGACAGGGATCGGCTACACCTTC,TRBD1,TRBJ1-2,NA,TRBV6-1
CASSTKTGQESDTQYF,TGTGCCAGCAGCACCAAGACGGGACAGGAGTCAGATACGCAGTATTTT,TRBD1,TRBJ2-3,NA,TRBV5-5
CAWSVLEVGYEQYF,TGTGCCTGGAGTGTACTCGAGGTTGGCTACGAGCAGTACTTC,NA,TRBJ2-7,NA,TRBV30
CASSAGLNQPQHF,TGTGCCAGCAGCGCGGGCCTCAATCAGCCCCAGCATTTT,NA,TRBJ1-5,NA,TRBV7-3
CASSLRSGDTQYF,TGCGCCAGCAGCTTGCGGTCCGGGGATACGCAGTATTTT,NA,TRBJ2-3,few,TRBV5-1
CASSGTHTGELFF,TGCGCCAGCAGTGGGACTCACACCGGGGAGCTGTTTTTT,NA,TRBJ2-2,once,TRBV10-2
CASSDRFADENNEQFF,TGCGCCAGCAGTGACCGATTTGCTGACGAGAACAATGAGCAGTTCTTC,NA,TRBJ2-1,NA,TRBV10-1
CSGRDGYNEQFF,TGCAGCGGAAGGGACGGTTACAATGAGCAGTTCTTC,NA,TRBJ2-1,NA,TRBV29-1
CASTINAEKLFF,TGTGCCAGCACCATAAACGCCGAAAAACTGTTTTTT,NA,TRBJ1-4,once,TRBV7-9
CASSTQGTATDTQYF,TGTGCCAGCAGCACTCAAGGGACTGCAACTGATACGCAGTATTTT,NA,TRBJ2-3,few,TRBV9
CASSPGLSYEQYF,TGTGCCAGCAGCCCGGGACTGTCCTACGAGCAGTACTTC,NA,TRBJ2-7,NA,TRBV27
CASTDTGGSTYEQYF,TGTGCCAGCACCGATACCGGGGGGAGCACCTACGAGCAGTACTTC,TRBD2,TRBJ2-7,few,TRBV5-4
CASSPGDTEAFF,TGTGCCAGCAGTCCCGGGGACACTGAAGCTTTCTTT,NA,TRBJ1-1,NA,TRBV6-6
CASRHRLGYEQYF,TGTGCCAGCCGCCACAGATTGGGCTACGAGCAGTACTTC,NA,TRBJ2-7,NA,TRBV7-8
CAWIRGTYEQYF,TGTGCCTGGATCAGGGGAACCTACGAGCAGTACTTC,NA,TRBJ2-7,NA,TRBV30
CASSFHGGANVLTF,TGTGCCAGCAGTTTCCACGGTGGGGCCAACGTCCTGACTTTC,NA,TRBJ2-6,NA,TRBV28
CASSPTGTGSYEQYF,TGTGCCAGCAGCCCGACCGGGACAGGGAGCTACGAGCAGTACTTC,TRBD1,TRBJ2-7,NA,TRBV11-3
CASSPGLQYNEQFF,TGTGCCAGCTCACCGGGCCTCCAGTACAATGAGCAGTTCTTC,NA,TRBJ2-1,NA,TRBV18
CASSLLGEGYNQPQHF,TGTGCCAGCAGTTTATTGGGGGAAGGGTACAATCAGCCCCAGCATTTT,NA,TRBJ1-5,NA,TRBV28